These 13 T cell receptor beta chains originate from one sample sequenced in a study of OX40 agonist ivuxolimab in advanced cancers. Using immunoSEQ multiplex PCR, the repertoire was profiled, and TCRdb retains in-frame clones only, with some absent. The sample has about 62,000 clones; approximately 81% are singletons. The starting material was CD4+ or CD8+ T cells sorted from blood, obtained in a trial of the OX40 agonist ivuxolimab. These receptors all stem from an adult with an advanced solid tumor such as melanoma, head and neck, liver or kidney cancer.

V usage is TRBV5-4 and J usage is TRBJ2-7; no firm D call. This CDR3 spans 12 amino acids. V lost 0 bases to trimming and J lost 6 bases, with 7 bases between them. Germline values: CDR1 SGHNT, CDR2 YYREEE (reference sequence). Here the CDR3 DNA reads TGTGCCAGCAGCTTGGACTCGGGCGAGCAGTACTTC. Amino acids: CASSLDSGEQYF.

The chain carries TRBV6-5 and TRBJ2-7; 9 bases are a match to TRBD2. This CDR3 has 15 residues. The germline V gene has CDR1 MNHEY and CDR2 SVGAGI. V shed 6 bases, J shed 0 bases, and the junction held 6 bases outside the gene matches. The CDR3: CASSIQLAGSYEQYF. The CDR3 DNA sequence: TGTGCCAGCAGCATACAACTAGCGGGCTCCTACGAGCAGTACTTC.

The chain is built from TRBV18 and TRBJ2-7; 8 positions agree with TRBD2. The junction had 8 bases not matched to a gene; V was cut back by 5 bases and J by 5 bases. The length of the CDR3 is 14 residues. Per germline, CDR1 KGHSH and CDR2 LQKENI. The CDR3 nucleotides are TGTGCCAGCTCAGGAAGCGGGAGCAATAACGAGCAGTACTTC. It is translated as CASSGSGSNNEQYF.

This clone showed up just a few times. The chain carries TRBV28 and TRBJ1-1; possibly TRBD1 for D (6 bases). Germline CDR1 reads MDHEN; CDR2 reads SYDVKM. CDR3 length equals 11 residues. V was pared by 3 bases and J by 10 bases, with 9 bases between. CDR3 amino acids: CASSLGQTAFF. CDR3 coding DNA: TGTGCCAGCAGTTTGGGACAAACAGCTTTCTTT.

V usage is TRBV7-2 and J usage is TRBJ2-7; D is unresolved. CDR1 and CDR2 (germline): SGHTA, FQGNSA. The CDR3 contains 13 residues. V lost 3 bases, J lost 5 bases, and 11 bases lay in between. This CDR3 reads CASSLQAANEQYF. In nucleotides, the CDR3 is TGTGCCAGCAGCTTGCAGGCCGCCAACGAGCAGTACTTC.

The chain carries TRBV7-3 and TRBJ2-5, with D hard to call. The CDR3 runs 12 residues. Trimming took 2 bases from V and 2 from J, leaving 3 bases between them. Germline V CDR1 and CDR2: SGHTA, FQGTGA. CDR3 residues: CASSLLQETQYF. The CDR3 bases are TGTGCCAGCAGCTTACTACAAGAGACCCAGTACTTC. Full variable domain (remainder filled in from reference TRBV7-3 and TRBJ2-5): GAGVSQTPSNKVTEKGKYVELRCDPISGHTALYWYRQSLGQGPEFLIYFQGTGAADDSGLPNDRFFAVRPEGSVSTLKIQRTERGDSAVYLCASSLLQETQYFGPGTRLLVL.

This chain links TRBV19 with TRBJ2-5, with D tentatively TRBD1 (6 bases). The better agreement between TRBJ2-7 and the DNA end casts doubt on the J call. Germline CDR1 LNHDA, CDR2 SQIVND (reference sequence). This CDR3 has 15 amino acids. For the CDR3, the DNA is TGTGCCAGTAGTATATCCGGACAGATTCCCACCGAGCAGTACTTC. Protein product: CASSISGQIPTEQYF.

This chain links TRBV28 with TRBJ1-4, with a possible D match to TRBD1 (6 bases). V was pared by 5 bases and J by 6 bases, with 13 bases between. Germline assignment: CDR1 MDHEN and CDR2 SYDVKM. The CDR3 covers 14 residues. CDR3 amino acids: CASSGPTGYEKLFF. In DNA, the CDR3 is TGTGCCAGCAGTGGACCCACAGGGTATGAAAAACTGTTTTTT.

The chain employs TRBV9 and TRBJ2-1; 8 positions agree with TRBD2. Germline V CDR1 and CDR2: SGDLS, YYNGEE. Trimming took 4 bases from V and 8 from J; bases not matched to a gene: 11. This CDR3 has 15 amino acids. CDR3 sequence (DNA): TGTGCCAGCAGCCTAGAGCTAGCGGGCTTCTATGAGCAGTTCTTC. Protein product: CASSLELAGFYEQFF.

This clone was detected only once. This sample includes further DNA sequences coding for the same CDR3. V is TRBV28 and J is TRBJ2-7; no reliable D call. Per germline, CDR1 MDHEN and CDR2 SYDVKM. V was trimmed by 6 bases and J by 1 base, leaving 4 bases between them. This CDR3 comprises 11 residues. CDR3 in amino acids: CASSSSYEQYF. CDR3 DNA sequence: TGTGCCAGCAGCTCATCCTACGAGCAGTACTTC.

CDR3 protein: CASSQERHASTDTQYF. The CDR3, as DNA: TGCGCCAGCAGCCAAGAGAGGCACGCAAGCACAGATACGCAGTATTTT. V and J are TRBV4-1 and TRBJ2-3; no reliable D call. Per germline, CDR1 MGHRA and CDR2 YSYEKL. There are 16 residues in the CDR3. The germline V and J ends were trimmed by 0 bases and 0 bases, with 10 bases remaining between them.

The chain recombines TRBV10-3 with TRBJ2-3; no clear D. Trimming took off 10 bases at V and 4 bases at J, with 18 bases between the two ends. Germline assignment: CDR1 ENHRY and CDR2 SYGVKD. This CDR3 is built from 14 residues. CDR3 nucleotide sequence: TGTGCCACTCAGCTAGGGTTGTATGCAGATACGCAGTATTTT. Residues: CATQLGLYADTQYF.

This chain links TRBV19 with TRBJ1-5, with unresolved D. V was cut by 4 bases and J by 6 bases, with 10 bases left in between. This CDR3 is built from 13 residues. CDR1 is LNHDA and CDR2 is SQIVND in the germline V gene (reference sequence). CDR3 region: CASSTGIGQPQHF. The CDR3 coding sequence is TGTGCCAGTAGTACCGGAATAGGTCAGCCCCAGCATTTT.